Shown below are 2 T cell receptor beta chains from a single sample sequenced in a study of shared clonotypes between healthy human individuals. Method: immunoSEQ multiplex PCR; TCRdb's copy keeps in-frame clones and lacks some. This sample has approximately 940,000 clones, with 60% to 85% found just once. Sequencing was done on a sample of memory CD4+ T cells sorted from blood. Subset indicated: CD45RA-negative fraction. The receptors come from a man between 18 and 29 years old in good health.

The V and J genes are TRBV2 and TRBJ2-1; D call uncertain. Germline V CDR1 and CDR2: SNHLY, FYNNEI. This CDR3 comprises 13 residues. V shed 1 base and J shed 6 bases, with 7 bases lying between them. DNA of the CDR3: TGTGCCAGCAGTGAAGGTCGGGTCAATGAGCAGTTCTTC. It is translated as CASSEGRVNEQFF.

V and J are TRBV5-1 and TRBJ1-2; D is uncertain. From germline, CDR1 is SGHRS and CDR2 YFSETQ. The germline V and J ends were trimmed by 1 base and 8 bases, with 9 bases remaining between them. The CDR3 has 12 amino acids. CDR3 nucleotides: TGCGCCAGCAGCTTGTCAGCATACGGCTACACCTTC. Amino acids: CASSLSAYGYTF.